Below are 9 T cell receptor beta chains sequenced from a single sample in a study of blood T cell repertoires in COVID-19. Assay: immunoSEQ multiplex PCR; the TCRdb copy retains only in-frame clones and omits some. Of a few hundred thousand clones detected, roughly 91% appear once; the ten largest clones hold 2% to 2.5%. The sequenced sample consisted of PBMCs or T cells enriched from blood (not recorded which). The receptors here all came from an older woman in a cohort exposed to, infected with or recovered from COVID-19 (not recorded which).

In nucleotides, the CDR3 is TGTGCCAGCAGCCCATACAGGGGGGCCTACGAGCAGTACTTC. It specifies CASSPYRGAYEQYF. V usage is TRBV11-1 and J usage is TRBJ2-7; TRBD1 aligns across 8 bases. This CDR3 region has 14 residues. V lost 5 bases to trimming and J lost 2 bases; unmatched junction nucleotides: 5. Per the germline V gene, CDR1 is SGHAT and CDR2 is FQDESV (reference sequence).

The chain has TRBV18 and TRBJ1-2; TRBD1 might be the D (5 bases). CDR3 length equals 13 residues. Trimming stripped 0 bases from V and 6 bases from J, with 8 bases between. Germline V CDR1 and CDR2: KGHSH, LQKENI. The CDR3 protein is CASSPPTGDGYTF. The CDR3 DNA is TGTGCCAGCTCACCACCAACAGGAGATGGCTACACCTTC.

This chain links TRBV6-1 with TRBJ2-5, with 7 bases identical to TRBD1. Germline V lookup: CDR1 MNHNS, CDR2 SASEGT. Trimming removed 2 bases from V and 2 bases from J; junction bases left unmatched: 8. This CDR3 has 16 residues. The CDR3 sequence is CASSELGTVKQETQYF. CDR3 bases: TGTGCCAGCAGTGAACTAGGGACAGTTAAACAAGAGACCCAGTACTTC.

The chain has TRBV5-1 and TRBJ1-6, with TRBD1 matching over 10 bases. The V and J ends lost 3 bases and 7 bases, in that order; junction bases with no gene match: 4. Per germline, CDR1 SGHRS and CDR2 YFSETQ. There are 15 residues in the CDR3. CDR3 sequence (DNA): TGCGCCAGCAGCTATGGGACAGGGGACAATTCACCCCTCCACTTT. This gives the protein CASSYGTGDNSPLHF.

The chain employs TRBV19 and TRBJ1-2, with a possible D match to TRBD1 (5 bases). This CDR3 has 14 residues. Germline CDR1 reads LNHDA; CDR2 reads SQIVND (reference sequence). Trimming removed 4 bases from V and 6 bases from J, with 15 bases in between. The chain's CDR3 is CASSTRGGVNGYTF. The CDR3 DNA is TGTGCCAGTAGTACGCGGGGCGGCGTGAATGGCTACACCTTC.

The CDR3 DNA sequence: TGTGCCACCAGCAGAGATGAAGTTTGGCTCCGCAGCGAGCAGTACTTC. It is translated as CATSRDEVWLRSEQYF. The V call is TRBV15, the J call TRBJ2-7; D remains ambiguous. V lost 0 bases and J 6 bases, leaving 18 bases between the germline ends. The CDR3 has 16 amino acids. Germline V gives CDR1 LNHNV, CDR2 YYDKDF (reference sequence). Looking up the rest from reference TRBV15 and TRBJ2-7 gives the full variable domain: DAMVIQNPRYQVTQFGKPVTLSCSQTLNHNVMYWYQQKSSQAPKLLFHYYDKDFNNEADTPDNFQSRRPNTSFCFLDIRSPGLGDTAMYLCATSRDEVWLRSEQYFGPGTRLTVT.

The J gene is TRBJ2-1, the V gene TRBV5-1, with no clear D. V was trimmed by 0 bases and J by 4 bases, leaving 14 bases between them. Germline loops: CDR1 SGHRS, CDR2 YFSETQ. The CDR3 covers 16 residues. The CDR3 DNA follows: TGCGCCAGCAGCTTGGTGTCGACGACTGGATACAATGAGCAGTTCTTC. It yields the protein CASSLVSTTGYNEQFF.

The chain recombines TRBV12-5 with TRBJ2-1; the match to TRBD1 covers 8 bases. The CDR3 sequence is 15 residues long. CDR1 is LGHNT, CDR2 FRNRAP, per germline. V gave up 1 base and J gave up 4 bases; unmatched junction bases: 3. The CDR3 is CASGLGQGTYNEQFF. In nucleotides, the CDR3 is TGTGCTAGTGGTTTGGGACAGGGGACTTACAATGAGCAGTTCTTC.

The rearrangement joins TRBV27 to TRBJ2-1, with TRBD2 identical over 13 bases. The V gene's germline CDR1 is MNHEY and CDR2 SMNVEV (reference sequence). The CDR3 covers 15 residues. V lost 7 bases and J lost 10; bases outside the gene matches: 10. The CDR3 nucleotides read TGTGCCAGCAACAAACTAGCGGGAGGGCCGGGGGAGCAGTTCTTC. Translation: CASNKLAGGPGEQFF.